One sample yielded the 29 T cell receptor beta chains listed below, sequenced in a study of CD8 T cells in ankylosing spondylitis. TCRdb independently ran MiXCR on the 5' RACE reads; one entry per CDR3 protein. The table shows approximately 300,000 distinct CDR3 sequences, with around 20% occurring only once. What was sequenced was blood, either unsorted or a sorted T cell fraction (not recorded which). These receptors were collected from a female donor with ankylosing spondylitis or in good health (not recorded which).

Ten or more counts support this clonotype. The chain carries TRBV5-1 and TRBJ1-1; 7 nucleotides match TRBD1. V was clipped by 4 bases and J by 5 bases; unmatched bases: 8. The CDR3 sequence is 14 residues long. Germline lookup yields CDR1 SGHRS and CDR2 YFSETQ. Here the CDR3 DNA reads TGCGCCAGCAGCCTCCCAGGGGGGAGAACTGAAGCTTTCTTT. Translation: CASSLPGGRTEAFF.

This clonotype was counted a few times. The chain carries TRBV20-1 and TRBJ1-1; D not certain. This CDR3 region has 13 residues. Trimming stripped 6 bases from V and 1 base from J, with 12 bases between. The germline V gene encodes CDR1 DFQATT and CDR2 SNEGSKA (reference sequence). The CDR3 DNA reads TGCAGTGCAGAACAGCCTGCGAACACTGAAGCTTTCTTT. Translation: CSAEQPANTEAFF.

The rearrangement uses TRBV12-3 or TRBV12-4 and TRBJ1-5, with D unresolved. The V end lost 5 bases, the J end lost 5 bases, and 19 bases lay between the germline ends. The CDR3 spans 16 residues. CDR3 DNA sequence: TGTGCCAGCAGTCTCGGGTCACCCAGCGGATATCAGCCCCAGCATTTT. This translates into CASSLGSPSGYQPQHF.

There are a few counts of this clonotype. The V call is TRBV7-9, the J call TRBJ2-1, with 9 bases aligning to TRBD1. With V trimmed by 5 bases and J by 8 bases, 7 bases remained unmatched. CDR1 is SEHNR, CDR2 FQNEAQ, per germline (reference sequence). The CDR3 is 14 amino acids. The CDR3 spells CASSIWTGDHEQFF. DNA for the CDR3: TGTGCCAGCAGCATATGGACAGGGGACCATGAGCAGTTCTTC.

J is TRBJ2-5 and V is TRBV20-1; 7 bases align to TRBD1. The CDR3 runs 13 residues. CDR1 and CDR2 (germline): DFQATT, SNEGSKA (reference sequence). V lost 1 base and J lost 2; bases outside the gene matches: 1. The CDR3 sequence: CSARVTGQETQYF. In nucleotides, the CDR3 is TGCAGTGCTAGAGTGACAGGGCAAGAGACCCAGTACTTC.

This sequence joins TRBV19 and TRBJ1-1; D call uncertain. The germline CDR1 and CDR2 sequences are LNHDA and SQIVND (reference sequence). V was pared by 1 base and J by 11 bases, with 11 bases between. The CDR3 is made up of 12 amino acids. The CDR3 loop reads CASSIASFSAFF. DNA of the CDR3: TGTGCCAGTAGTATAGCGAGTTTTTCGGCTTTCTTT.

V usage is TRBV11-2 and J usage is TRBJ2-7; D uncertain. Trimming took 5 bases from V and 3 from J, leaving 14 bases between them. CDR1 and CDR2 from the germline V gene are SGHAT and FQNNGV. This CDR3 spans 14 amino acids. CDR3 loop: CASSLSGGYYEQYF. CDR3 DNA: TGTGCCAGCAGCCTTTCGGGCGGATACTACGAGCAGTACTTC.

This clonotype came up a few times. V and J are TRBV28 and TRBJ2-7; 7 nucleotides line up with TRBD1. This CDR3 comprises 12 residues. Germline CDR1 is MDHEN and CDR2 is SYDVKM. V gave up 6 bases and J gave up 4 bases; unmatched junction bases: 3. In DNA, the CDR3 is TGTGCCAGCAGCGGACAGGCTTACGAGCAGTACTTC. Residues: CASSGQAYEQYF.

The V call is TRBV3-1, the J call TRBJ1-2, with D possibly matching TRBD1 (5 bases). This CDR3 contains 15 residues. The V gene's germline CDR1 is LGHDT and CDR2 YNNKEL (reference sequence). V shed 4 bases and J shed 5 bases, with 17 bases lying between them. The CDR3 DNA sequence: TGTGCCAGCAGCCCGGCCGGGACGAGAAATTATGGCTACACCTTC. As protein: CASSPAGTRNYGYTF. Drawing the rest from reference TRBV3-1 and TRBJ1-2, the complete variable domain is DTAVSQTPKYLVTQMGNDKSIKCEQNLGHDTMYWYKQDSKKFLKIMFSYNNKELIINETVPNRFSPKSPDKAHLNLHINSLELGDSAVYFCASSPAGTRNYGYTFGSGTRLTVV.

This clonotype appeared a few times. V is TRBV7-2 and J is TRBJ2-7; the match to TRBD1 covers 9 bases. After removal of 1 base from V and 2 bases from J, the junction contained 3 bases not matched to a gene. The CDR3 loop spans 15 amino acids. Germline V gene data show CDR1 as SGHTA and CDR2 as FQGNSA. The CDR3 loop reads CASSLDGTGPYEQYF. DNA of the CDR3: TGTGCCAGCAGCTTAGATGGGACAGGGCCCTACGAGCAGTACTTC.

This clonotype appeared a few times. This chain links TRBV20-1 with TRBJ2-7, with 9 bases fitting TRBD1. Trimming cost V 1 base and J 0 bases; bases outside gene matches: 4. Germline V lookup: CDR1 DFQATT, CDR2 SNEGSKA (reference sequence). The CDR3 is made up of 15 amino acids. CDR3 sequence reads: CSARAQGADSYEQYF. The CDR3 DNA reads TGCAGTGCTAGAGCACAGGGGGCAGACTCCTACGAGCAGTACTTC.

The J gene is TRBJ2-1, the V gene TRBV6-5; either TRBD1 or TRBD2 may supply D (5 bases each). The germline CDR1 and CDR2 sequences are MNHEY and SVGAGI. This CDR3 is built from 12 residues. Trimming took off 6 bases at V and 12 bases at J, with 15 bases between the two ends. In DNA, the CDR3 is TGTGCCAGCAGCTCACCAATGAGGGGGCAGTTCTTC. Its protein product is CASSSPMRGQFF.

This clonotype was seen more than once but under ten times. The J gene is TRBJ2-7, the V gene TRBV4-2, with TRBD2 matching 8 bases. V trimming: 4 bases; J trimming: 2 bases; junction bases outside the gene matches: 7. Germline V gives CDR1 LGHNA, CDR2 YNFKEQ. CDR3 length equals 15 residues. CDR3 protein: CASSLAAGAAYEQYF. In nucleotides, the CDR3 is TGTGCCAGCAGCCTAGCAGCGGGAGCCGCCTACGAGCAGTACTTC.

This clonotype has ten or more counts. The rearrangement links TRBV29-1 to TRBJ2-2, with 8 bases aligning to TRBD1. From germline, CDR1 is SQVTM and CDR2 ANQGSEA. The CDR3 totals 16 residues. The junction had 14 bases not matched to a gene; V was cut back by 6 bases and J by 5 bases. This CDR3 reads CSVASDRVVRTGELFF. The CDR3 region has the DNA TGCAGCGTGGCCTCGGACAGGGTGGTGAGGACCGGGGAGCTGTTTTTT.

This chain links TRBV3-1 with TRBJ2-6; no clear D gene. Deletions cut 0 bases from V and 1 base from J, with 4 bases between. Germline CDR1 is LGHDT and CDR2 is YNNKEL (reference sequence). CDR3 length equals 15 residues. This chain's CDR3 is CASSQEGSGANVLTF. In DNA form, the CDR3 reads TGTGCCAGCAGCCAAGAGGGATCTGGGGCCAACGTCCTGACTTTC.

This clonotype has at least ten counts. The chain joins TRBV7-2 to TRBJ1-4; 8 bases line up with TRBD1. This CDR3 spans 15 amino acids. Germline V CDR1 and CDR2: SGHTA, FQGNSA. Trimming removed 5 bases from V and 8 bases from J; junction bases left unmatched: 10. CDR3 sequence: CASSPTGGGYEKLFF. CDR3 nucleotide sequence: TGTGCCAGCAGCCCTACAGGGGGAGGCTACGAAAAACTGTTTTTT.

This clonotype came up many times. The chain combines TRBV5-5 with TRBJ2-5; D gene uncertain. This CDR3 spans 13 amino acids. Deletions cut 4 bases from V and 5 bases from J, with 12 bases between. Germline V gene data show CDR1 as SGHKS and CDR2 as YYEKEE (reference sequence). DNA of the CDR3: TGTGCCAGCAGCGGCACATTAGGCGAGACCCAGTACTTC. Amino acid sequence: CASSGTLGETQYF.

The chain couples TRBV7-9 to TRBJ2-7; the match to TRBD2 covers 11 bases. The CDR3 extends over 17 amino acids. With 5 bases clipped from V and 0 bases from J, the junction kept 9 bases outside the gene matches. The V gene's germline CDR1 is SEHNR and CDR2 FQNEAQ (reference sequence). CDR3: CASSGLAGGQSSYEQYF. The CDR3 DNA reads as TGTGCCAGCAGCGGTCTAGCGGGAGGACAGAGCTCCTACGAGCAGTACTTC.

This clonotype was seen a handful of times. The DNA for the CDR3 is TGCGCCAGCAGCCCACAACTCCAAGAGACCCAGTACTTC. It yields the protein CASSPQLQETQYF. The chain links TRBV5-1 to TRBJ2-5; D unresolved. Germline-derived CDR1 and CDR2 are SGHRS and YFSETQ. Trimming pared 4 bases from V and 1 base from J, leaving 8 bases between. The CDR3 has 13 residues. Full variable domain (missing parts from reference TRBV5-1 and TRBJ2-5): KAGVTQTPRYLIKTRGQQVTLSCSPISGHRSVSWYQQTPGQGLQFLFEYFSETQRNKGNFPGRFSGRQFSNSRSEMNVSTLELGDSALYLCASSPQLQETQYFGPGTRLLVL.

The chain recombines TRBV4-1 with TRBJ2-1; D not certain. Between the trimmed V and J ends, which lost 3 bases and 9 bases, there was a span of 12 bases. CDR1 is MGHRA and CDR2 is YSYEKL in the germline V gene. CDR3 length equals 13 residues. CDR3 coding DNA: TGCGCCAGCAGCCAGGTTTTACTAACTGAGCAGTTCTTC. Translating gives CASSQVLLTEQFF.

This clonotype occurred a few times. The CDR3 sequence: CSATKREGGETQYF. The CDR3 coding sequence is TGCAGTGCCACTAAGCGGGAGGGGGGAGAGACCCAGTACTTC. The chain combines TRBV20-1 with TRBJ2-5, with 10 bases that match TRBD2. This CDR3 has 14 amino acids. Germline CDR1 and CDR2: DFQATT and SNEGSKA (reference sequence). The V and J ends lost 6 bases and 4 bases, in that order; junction bases with no gene match: 8.

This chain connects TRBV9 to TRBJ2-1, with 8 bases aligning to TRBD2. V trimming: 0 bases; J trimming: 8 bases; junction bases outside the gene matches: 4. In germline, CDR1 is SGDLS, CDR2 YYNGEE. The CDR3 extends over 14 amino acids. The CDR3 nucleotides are TGTGCCAGCAGCGTAGTCACTAGCGGCGATGAGCAGTTCTTC. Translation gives CASSVVTSGDEQFF.

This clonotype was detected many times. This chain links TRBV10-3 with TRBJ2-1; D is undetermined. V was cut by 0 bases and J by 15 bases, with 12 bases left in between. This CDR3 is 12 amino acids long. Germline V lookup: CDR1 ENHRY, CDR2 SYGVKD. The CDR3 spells CAISESPSSVFF. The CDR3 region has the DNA TGTGCCATCAGTGAGTCGCCCTCCAGTGTGTTCTTC.

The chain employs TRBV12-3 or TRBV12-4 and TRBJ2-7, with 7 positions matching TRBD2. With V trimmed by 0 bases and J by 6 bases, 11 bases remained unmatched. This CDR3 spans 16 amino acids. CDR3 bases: TGTGCCAGCAGTTTAGCACTTAGCGGGTCGGAGGGCGAGCAGTACTTC. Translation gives CASSLALSGSEGEQYF.

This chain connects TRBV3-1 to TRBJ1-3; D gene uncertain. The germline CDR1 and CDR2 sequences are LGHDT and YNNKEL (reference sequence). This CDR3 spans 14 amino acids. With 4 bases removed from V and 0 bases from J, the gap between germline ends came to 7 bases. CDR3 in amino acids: CASSLTDSGNTIYF. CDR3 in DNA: TGTGCCAGCAGCCTAACAGACTCTGGAAACACCATATATTTT.

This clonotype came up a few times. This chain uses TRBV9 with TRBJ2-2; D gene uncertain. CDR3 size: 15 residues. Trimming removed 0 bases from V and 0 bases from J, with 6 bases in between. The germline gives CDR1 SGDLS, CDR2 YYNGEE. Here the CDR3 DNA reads TGTGCCAGCAGCGTAGTTAGCACGAACACCGGGGAGCTGTTTTTT. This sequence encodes CASSVVSTNTGELFF.

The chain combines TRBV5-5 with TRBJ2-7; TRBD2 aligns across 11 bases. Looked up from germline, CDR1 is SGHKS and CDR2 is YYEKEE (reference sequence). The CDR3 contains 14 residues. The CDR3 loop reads CASSLTSGISEQYF. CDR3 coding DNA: TGTGCAAGCTCCCTGACTAGCGGGATCTCCGAGCAGTACTTC.

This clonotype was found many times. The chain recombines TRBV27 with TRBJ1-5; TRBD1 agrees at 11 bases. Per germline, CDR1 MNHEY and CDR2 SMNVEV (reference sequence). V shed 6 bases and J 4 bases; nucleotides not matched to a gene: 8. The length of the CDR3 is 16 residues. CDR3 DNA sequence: TGTGCCAGCAGGGCAGGACAGGGGGCTTGGAATCAGCCCCAGCATTTT. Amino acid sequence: CASRAGQGAWNQPQHF.

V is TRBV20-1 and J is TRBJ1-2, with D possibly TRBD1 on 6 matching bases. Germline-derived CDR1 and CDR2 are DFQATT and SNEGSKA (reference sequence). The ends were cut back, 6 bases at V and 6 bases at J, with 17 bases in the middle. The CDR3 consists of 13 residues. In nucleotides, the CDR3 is TGCAGTGCAACGGGACACTCGGAGGATGGCTACACCTTC. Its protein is CSATGHSEDGYTF.